One sample yielded the 6 T cell receptor beta chains listed below, sequenced in a study of response to subunit inactivated influenza vaccine. MiXCR, run by TCRdb on the RT-PCR reads, gives a single entry per CDR3 protein. This sample has about 300,000 distinct CDR3 sequences, with about 20% found just once. This specimen was PBMCs from blood, taken about 19 months after vaccination. The receptors shown here come from a man aged 50-75 years who received an inactivated influenza vaccine.

This clonotype was seen a handful of times. The J gene is TRBJ1-1, the V gene TRBV18, with D perhaps matching TRBD1 (6 bases). The germline V and J ends were trimmed by 2 bases and 6 bases, with 22 bases remaining between them. Germline V lookup: CDR1 KGHSH, CDR2 LQKENI. The CDR3 sequence is 17 residues long. CDR3 sequence (DNA): TGTGCCAGCTCACCAAGGATGAGTCCACAGGGCAACCCTGAAGCTTTCTTT. Protein: CASSPRMSPQGNPEAFF.

The sample holds many counts of this clonotype. The chain recombines TRBV5-1 with TRBJ1-2, with D perhaps TRBD1 (5 bases). This CDR3 is built from 13 residues. Germline V lookup: CDR1 SGHRS, CDR2 YFSETQ. Between the trimmed V and J ends, which lost 2 bases and 7 bases, there was a span of 12 bases. Here the CDR3 reads CASSFRDFVGYTF. DNA of the CDR3: TGCGCCAGCAGCTTCCGGGACTTTGTTGGCTACACCTTC.

In DNA, the CDR3 is TGTGCCATCAGGGGGGAAAAGGGCAGGGCCTTATCCTACGAGCAGTACTTC. The encoded protein is CAIRGEKGRALSYEQYF. The V and J genes are TRBV10-3 and TRBJ2-7; D could derive from TRBD1 or TRBD2 (5 bases each). Germline V gene lookup returns CDR1 ENHRY and CDR2 SYGVKD. Between the trimmed V and J ends, which lost 6 bases and 1 base, there was a span of 22 bases. The length of the CDR3 is 17 residues.

Note on this clonotype: A junction boundary mismatches the germline segment, possibly from a read error. The chain couples TRBV9 to TRBJ1-1, with D hard to call. CDR3 length: 13 amino acids. Germline assignment: CDR1 SGDLS and CDR2 YYNGEE. For the CDR3, the DNA is TGTGCCAGCTCTCCTTTGATGAACATTGAAGCTTTCTTT. It encodes CASSPLMNIEAFF.

This clonotype turned up a few times. The V call is TRBV12-3 or TRBV12-4, the J call TRBJ1-4; tentative D call: TRBD1 (6 bases). The CDR3 runs to 15 residues. Trimming removed 6 bases at V and 0 bases at J, with 11 bases between. CDR3 DNA: TGTGCCAGCAGCCCGAACAGGGCAACTAATGAAAAACTGTTTTTT. This sequence encodes CASSPNRATNEKLFF.

This clonotype showed up just once. The chain carries TRBV30 and TRBJ1-2, with TRBD1 identical over 7 bases. In germline, CDR1 is GTSNPN, CDR2 SVGIG (reference sequence). The CDR3 has 13 amino acids. V gave up 3 bases and J gave up 4 bases; unmatched junction bases: 5. Written as DNA, the CDR3 is TGTGCCTGGAGGACAGGGCTGAGCTATGGCTACACCTTC. It codes for CAWRTGLSYGYTF. Using reference TRBV30 and TRBJ1-2 for the parts outside the CDR3, the full variable domain is SQTIHQWPATLVQPVGSPLSLECTVEGTSNPNLYWYRQAAGRGLQLLFYSVGIGQISSEVPQNLSASRPQDRQFILSSKKLLLSDSGFYLCAWRTGLSYGYTFGSGTRLTVV.